These T cell receptor beta chains were read from a single sample in a study of shared clonotypes between healthy human individuals. The repertoire was sequenced with immunoSEQ multiplex PCR; TCRdb's copy has only in-frame clones and lacks some. The table has some 2,000,000 clones, approximately 94% seen once; the top ten hold roughly 1%. Sequencing was carried out using naive CD8+ T cells sorted from blood. These receptors were taken from a young man in good health. Both conserved end residues are part of each CDR3. The D gene is left open where the match is weak. Not all rows give a size; the values are once, few, many and, for expanded clones, a class.

CDR3	DNA	size	D	V	J
CASSFVSNEQFF	TGTGCCAGCAGCTTTGTCTCAAATGAGCAGTTCTTC	-	-	TRBV5-6	TRBJ2-1
CASSSEAGVYEQYF	TGCGCCAGCAGTTCCGAAGCAGGAGTTTACGAGCAGTACTTC	-	-	TRBV10-2	TRBJ2-7
CASSVGIISGNTIYF	TGTGCCAGCAGCGTAGGAATCATCTCTGGAAACACCATATATTTT	-	-	TRBV9	TRBJ1-3
CASSFVNTGELFF	TGTGCCTCCTCGTTTGTGAACACCGGGGAGCTGTTTTTT	-	-	TRBV30	TRBJ2-2
CASSSGIANYGYTF	TGTGCCAGCAGCTCAGGGATAGCTAACTATGGCTACACCTTC	few	-	TRBV2	TRBJ1-2
CASSLVGDTQYF	TGTGCCAGCAGCTTGGTTGGAGATACGCAGTATTTT	-	-	TRBV5-6	TRBJ2-3
CASSFRDATGSQHF	TGTGCCAGCAGTTTCCGGGACGCAACCGGGTCCCAGCATTTT	-	-	TRBV27	TRBJ1-5
CASSVEENSPLHF	TGTGCCAGCAGCGTAGAGGAAAATTCACCCCTCCACTTT	-	-	TRBV9	TRBJ1-6
CASSESVVHEQYF	TGCGCCAGCAGTGAGTCAGTGGTCCACGAGCAGTACTTC	-	-	TRBV10-1	TRBJ2-7
CASSLGGQAFF	TGTGCCAGCAGCTTAGGGGGGCAAGCTTTCTTT	-	-	TRBV7-9	TRBJ1-1
CASSPYRGLDIQYF	TGTGCCAGCAGCCCCTACAGGGGTTTGGACATTCAGTACTTC	-	TRBD1	TRBV11-2	TRBJ2-4
CASSPTRGDNQPQHF	TGCGCCAGCAGCCCTACCCGGGGGGACAATCAGCCCCAGCATTTT	-	-	TRBV4-1	TRBJ1-5
CSAGDSSPLHF	TGCAGTGCTGGGGACAGCTCACCCCTCCACTTT	-	TRBD1	TRBV20-1	TRBJ1-6
CASSFVLGTDGYTF	TGTGCCAGCAGCTTTGTTTTGGGGACGGATGGCTACACCTTC	-	-	TRBV7-9	TRBJ1-2
CASSYSLQGSYEQYF	TGTGCCAGCAGTTACTCGCTCCAGGGGTCCTACGAGCAGTACTTC	-	-	TRBV6-5	TRBJ2-7
CASSRGTGETGELFF	TGTGCCAGCAGCCGTGGGACAGGGGAGACCGGGGAGCTGTTTTTT	-	TRBD1	TRBV7-9	TRBJ2-2
CAWSGGQGGTEAFF	TGTGCCTGGAGTGGGGGACAGGGAGGGACTGAAGCTTTCTTT	few	TRBD1	TRBV30	TRBJ1-1
CASSPGITAWMVSETQYF	TGTGCCAGCAGCCCAGGGATCACGGCCTGGATGGTTTCAGAGACCCAGTACTTC	-	-	TRBV7-8	TRBJ2-5
CASSIRDTGELFF	TGTGCCAGCAGTATCCGGGACACCGGGGAGCTGTTTTTT	-	-	TRBV6-1	TRBJ2-2
CASSLGGRGYEQYF	TGTGCCAGCAGCTTAGGTGGCAGGGGGTACGAGCAGTACTTC	-	TRBD1	TRBV11-2	TRBJ2-7
CASSLGAEETQYF	TGTGCCAGCAGCTTAGGCGCAGAAGAGACCCAGTACTTC	once	-	TRBV13	TRBJ2-5
CATSRDPGGSYEQYF	TGTGCCACCAGCAGAGATCCCGGGGGGTCGTACGAGCAGTACTTC	-	TRBD2	TRBV15	TRBJ2-7
CASSAGLLSGNTIYF	TGTGCCAGCAGCGCGGGCCTTCTCTCTGGAAACACCATATATTTT	-	-	TRBV9	TRBJ1-3
CASGRPWGNTEAFF	TGTGCCAGCGGACGACCGTGGGGGAACACTGAAGCTTTCTTT	-	-	TRBV6-6	TRBJ1-1
CASSLVSQETQYF	TGCGCCAGCAGCTTGGTTAGCCAAGAGACCCAGTACTTC	-	-	TRBV5-1	TRBJ2-5
CASSLAWGSTEAFF	TGTGCCAGCAGCTTAGCGTGGGGGAGCACTGAAGCTTTCTTT	-	-	TRBV7-2	TRBJ1-1
CASSRGGIGTQYF	TGTGCCAGCAGCCGCGGGGGGATTGGGACCCAGTACTTC	once	TRBD2	TRBV14	TRBJ2-5
CASSPAGLYEQYF	TGTGCCAGTAGTCCGGCAGGACTCTACGAGCAGTACTTC	-	-	TRBV19	TRBJ2-7
CASALQGNEQFF	TGTGCCAGCGCCCTCCAGGGCAATGAGCAGTTCTTC	-	-	TRBV5-6	TRBJ2-1
CAWDGQGAGNSPLHF	TGTGCCTGGGATGGACAGGGGGCGGGCAATTCACCCCTCCACTTT	-	TRBD1	TRBV30	TRBJ1-6
CASTQPTEAFF	TGTGCCAGCACCCAGCCCACCGAAGCTTTCTTT	-	-	TRBV6-6	TRBJ1-1
CASSTGLTDTQYF	TGTGCCAGCAGTACCGGACTAACAGATACGCAGTATTTT	-	-	TRBV6-5	TRBJ2-3
CAIDLASGLTDTQYF	TGTGCCATCGACCTGGCTAGCGGGCTCACAGATACGCAGTATTTT	-	TRBD2	TRBV7-9	TRBJ2-3
CAITVERNYNEQFF	TGTGCCATCACCGTAGAGCGGAACTACAATGAGCAGTTCTTC	-	-	TRBV10-3	TRBJ2-1
CAWTPLVLAGPFTDTQYF	TGTGCCTGGACCCCGCTGGTACTAGCGGGGCCTTTCACGGATACGCAGTATTTT	-	TRBD2	TRBV30	TRBJ2-3
CASSGDGEQETQYF	TGTGCCAGCAGCGGGGACGGCGAACAAGAGACCCAGTACTTC	-	-	TRBV9	TRBJ2-5
CATSRAPEANEKLFF	TGTGCCACCAGCAGAGCCCCGGAAGCTAATGAAAAACTGTTTTTT	once	-	TRBV15	TRBJ1-4
CASSSPSGGSSYEQYF	TGTGCCAGTAGCTCGCCTAGCGGGGGGAGCTCCTACGAGCAGTACTTC	-	TRBD2	TRBV9	TRBJ2-7
CASSYRVDYEQYF	TGTGCCAGCAGTTACAGGGTCGACTACGAGCAGTACTTC	-	-	TRBV27	TRBJ2-7
CASSAGLAGVGEQYF	TGTGCCAGCAGCGCCGGACTAGCGGGAGTCGGCGAGCAGTACTTC	-	TRBD2	TRBV7-2	TRBJ2-7
CATDPGQGINGELFF	TGCGCCACCGACCCGGGACAGGGGATCAACGGGGAGCTGTTTTTT	once	TRBD1	TRBV4-1	TRBJ2-2
CASSYGASDEQFF	TGTGCCAGCAGTTACGGAGCCAGCGATGAGCAGTTCTTC	-	-	TRBV6-5	TRBJ2-1
CASSLLHSGRADTQYF	TGTGCCAGCAGCTTACTTCACAGCGGGAGGGCAGATACGCAGTATTTT	-	TRBD2	TRBV11-2	TRBJ2-3
CASSQEHRGEDQPQHF	TGCGCCAGCAGCCAAGAGCACAGGGGTGAGGATCAGCCCCAGCATTTT	-	TRBD1	TRBV4-1	TRBJ1-5
CASSLAQGLYEQYF	TGTGCCAGCAGCTTAGCGCAGGGGCTGTACGAGCAGTACTTC	-	-	TRBV7-6	TRBJ2-7
CASSEHATEKLFF	TGTGCCAGCAGTGAACACGCAACTGAAAAACTGTTTTTT	once	-	TRBV6-1	TRBJ1-4